This T cell receptor beta chain came from a study of Ad26.COV2.S vaccination and SARS-CoV-2 variants. Clones were read by immunoSEQ multiplex PCR, and TCRdb kept only the in-frame ones, dropping some. The table has roughly 460,000 clones, 80% to 90% seen once. This CDR3 is 13 amino acids long. CDR1 and CDR2 (germline): SGHTA, FQGNSA. V was pared by 1 base and J by 10 bases, with 11 bases between. Stated treatment: 15 to 20 received Ad26.COV2.S at low or high dose, single or two shots; about five received placebo; per-sample allocation not given. Collection of samples fell on day 63 after the first vaccine or placebo injection.

This clonotype was sampled from a person aged 18-65 years who received the Ad26.COV2.S COVID-19 vaccine or a placebo. The V gene is TRBV7-2, the J gene TRBJ2-1; no clear D. This sample comprised peripheral blood, obtained in a trial of Ad26.COV2.S vaccine versus placebo. The CDR3 reads CASSLGLVGEQFF. As DNA, the CDR3 is TGTGCCAGCAGCTTAGGGCTAGTAGGGGAGCAGTTCTTC.